The source of this TCR beta chain is a study of control samples from healthy donors and cancer patients. The assay was immunoSEQ multiplex PCR, and TCRdb's table has in-frame clones only and misses some. Here the sample spans about 170,000 clones, roughly nine tenths being singletons. Sequences were obtained from blood. The receptor comes from a woman in her thirties in good health.

The CDR3 loop reads CASSPRTSGGYEQYF. Here the CDR3 DNA reads TGTGCCAGCAGCCCCAGGACTAGCGGGGGCTACGAGCAGTACTTC. This chain joins TRBV3-1 (or the pseudogene TRBV3-2) and TRBJ2-7; TRBD2 matches 13 bases. This CDR3 has 15 residues. Germline lookup yields CDR1 LGHDT and CDR2 YNNKEL (reference sequence). The J segment lost 3 bases and the V segment lost 4 bases, leaving 3 bases of the junction unmatched.